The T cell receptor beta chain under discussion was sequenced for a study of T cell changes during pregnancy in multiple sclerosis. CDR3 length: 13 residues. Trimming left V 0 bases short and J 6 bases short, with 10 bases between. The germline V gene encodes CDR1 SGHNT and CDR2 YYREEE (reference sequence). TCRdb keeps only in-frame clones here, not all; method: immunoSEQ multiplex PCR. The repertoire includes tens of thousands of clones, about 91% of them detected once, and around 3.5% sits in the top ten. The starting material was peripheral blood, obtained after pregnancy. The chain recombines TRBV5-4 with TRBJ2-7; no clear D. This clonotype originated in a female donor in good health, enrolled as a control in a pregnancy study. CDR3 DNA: TGTGCCAGCAGCTTGGACTCCGAGTCCGAGCAGTACTTC. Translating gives CASSLDSESEQYF.